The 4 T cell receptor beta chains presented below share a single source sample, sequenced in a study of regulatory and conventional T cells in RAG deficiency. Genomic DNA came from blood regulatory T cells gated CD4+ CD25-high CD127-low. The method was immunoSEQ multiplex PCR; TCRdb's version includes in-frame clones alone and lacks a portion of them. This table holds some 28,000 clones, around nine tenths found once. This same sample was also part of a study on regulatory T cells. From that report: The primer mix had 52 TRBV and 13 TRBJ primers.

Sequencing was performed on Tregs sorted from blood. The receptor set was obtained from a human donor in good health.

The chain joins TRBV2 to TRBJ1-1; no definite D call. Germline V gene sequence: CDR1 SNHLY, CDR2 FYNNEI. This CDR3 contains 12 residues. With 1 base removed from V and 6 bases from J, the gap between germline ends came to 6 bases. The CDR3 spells CASSEGKAEAFF. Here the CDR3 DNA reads TGTGCCAGCAGTGAAGGTAAAGCTGAAGCTTTCTTT. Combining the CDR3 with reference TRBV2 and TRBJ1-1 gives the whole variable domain EPEVTQTPSHQVTQMGQEVILRCVPISNHLYFYWYRQILGQKVEFLVSFYNNEISEKSEIFDDQFSVERPDGSNFTLKIRSTKLEDSAMYFCASSEGKAEAFFGQGTRLTVV.

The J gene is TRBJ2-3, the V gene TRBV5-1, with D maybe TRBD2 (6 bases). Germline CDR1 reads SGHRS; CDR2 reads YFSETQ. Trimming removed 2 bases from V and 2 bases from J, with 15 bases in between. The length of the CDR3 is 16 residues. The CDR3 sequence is CASSLLALVATDTQYF. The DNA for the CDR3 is TGCGCCAGCAGCTTACTAGCCCTCGTAGCCACAGATACGCAGTATTTT. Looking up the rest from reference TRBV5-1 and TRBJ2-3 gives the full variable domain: KAGVTQTPRYLIKTRGQQVTLSCSPISGHRSVSWYQQTPGQGLQFLFEYFSETQRNKGNFPGRFSGRQFSNSRSEMNVSTLELGDSALYLCASSLLALVATDTQYFGPGTRLTVL.

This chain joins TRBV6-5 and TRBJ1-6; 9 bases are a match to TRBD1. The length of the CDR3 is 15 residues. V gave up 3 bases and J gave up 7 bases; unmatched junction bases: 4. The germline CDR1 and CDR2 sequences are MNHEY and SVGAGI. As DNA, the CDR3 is TGTGCCAGCAGTTATGCCGGACAGGGGAATTCACCCCTCCACTTT. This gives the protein CASSYAGQGNSPLHF.

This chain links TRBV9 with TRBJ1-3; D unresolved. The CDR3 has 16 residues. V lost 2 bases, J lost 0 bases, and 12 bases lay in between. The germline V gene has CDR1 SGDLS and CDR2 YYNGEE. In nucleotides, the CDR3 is TGTGCCAGCAGCGTTGGGGAGGGCTACTCTGGAAACACCATATATTTT. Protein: CASSVGEGYSGNTIYF.